This TCR beta chain was recovered during a study of neurological immune-mediated disorders. Time point described: longitudinal time-point 3. 2 million PBMCs stored at -80 C were the source of the unsorted libraries. It was by 5'RACE with 10-nucleotide random UMIs that the cDNA was made. TCRdb recomputed calls from the 5' RACE reads with MiXCR, one row per CDR3 protein. The sample lists more than 50,000 distinct CDR3 sequences, roughly 8.4% occurring once. General observations from the study: Private repertoires in all groups were suggested by the absence of shared CDR3 amino acid sequences among expanded clones across subjects. Multiple sclerosis patients had less TCR clonal expansion than even healthy controls, unlike HTLV-1-associated myelopathy.

This clonotype was counted ten times or more. Its antigen is undetermined. The CDR3 is 16 residues long. The germline gives CDR1 LGHNA, CDR2 YNFKEQ. The ends lost 4 bases at V and 3 bases at J; junction bases unmatched: 10. Sequenced input: PBMCs. The chain couples TRBV4-2 to TRBJ2-7; TRBD1 matches 9 bases. This receptor was taken from a woman in her 40s in good health. The CDR3 coding sequence is TGTGCCAGCAGCCTGACCACCGGGACAGGGAGCTACGAGCAGTACTTC. Its protein product is CASSLTTGTGSYEQYF.